Below are 19 T cell receptor beta chains sequenced from a single sample in a study of CD8 T cells in Susac syndrome. RNA was extracted with the RNeasy kit, and a quantity of roughly 0.5 to 1 ug was reverse transcribed using random hexamers. TCRdb analysed the immunoSEQ multiplex PCR reads with MiXCR anew, one entry per CDR3 protein. The sample consists of around 140,000 distinct CDR3 sequences, less than 95% of them appearing once. The source material was CD4+ T cells from PBMCs. The receptors originated from a human donor in good health.

This chain links TRBV2 with TRBJ1-5; TRBD1 agrees at 7 bases. This CDR3 contains 14 residues. V shed 5 bases, J shed 3 bases, and the junction held 4 bases outside the gene matches. Germline V gene lookup returns CDR1 SNHLY and CDR2 FYNNEI. In DNA form, the CDR3 reads TGTGCCAGCAGTTTAACAGGGGTCAATCAGCCCCAGCATTTT. This encodes CASSLTGVNQPQHF. Full variable domain (missing parts from reference TRBV2 and TRBJ1-5): EPEVTQTPSHQVTQMGQEVILRCVPISNHLYFYWYRQILGQKVEFLVSFYNNEISEKSEIFDDQFSVERPDGSNFTLKIRSTKLEDSAMYFCASSLTGVNQPQHFGDGTRLSIL.

The chain combines TRBV4-1 with TRBJ1-5; unclear D gene. CDR3 size: 14 residues. Germline CDR1 and CDR2: MGHRA and YSYEKL. Trimming pared 2 bases from V and 1 base from J, leaving 6 bases between. The CDR3 bases are TGCGCCAGCAGCCAAACGTGGAGCAATCAGCCCCAGCATTTT. The encoded protein is CASSQTWSNQPQHF.

V usage is TRBV19 and J usage is TRBJ2-7; TRBD2 is a possible D gene (5 bases). V was clipped by 1 base and J by 4 bases, with 23 bases between them. This CDR3 region has 18 residues. CDR1 and CDR2 (germline): LNHDA, SQIVND (reference sequence). The CDR3 coding sequence is TGTGCCAGTAGTATAGGCAAAGGCCTTGGAGGTGCCGGATACGAGCAGTACTTC. Its translation: CASSIGKGLGGAGYEQYF.

This chain uses TRBV25-1 with TRBJ2-3; 10 bases align to TRBD2. The CDR3 sequence is 16 residues long. Germline-derived CDR1 and CDR2 are MGHDK and SYGVNS. Trimming removed 2 bases from V and 2 bases from J; junction bases left unmatched: 4. CDR3 DNA: TGTGCCAGCAGTGAACCGGGACTAGCGTACACAGATACGCAGTATTTT. Protein sequence: CASSEPGLAYTDTQYF.

The genes are TRBV9 and TRBJ2-1; D call uncertain. The CDR3 covers 15 residues. Germline V gives CDR1 SGDLS, CDR2 YYNGEE. Deletions cut 2 bases from V and 0 bases from J, with 9 bases between. The CDR3 loop reads CASSVQVDSYNEQFF. In nucleotides, the CDR3 is TGTGCCAGCAGCGTGCAGGTAGACTCCTACAATGAGCAGTTCTTC.

This chain joins TRBV10-2 and TRBJ2-6; TRBD2 might be the D (6 bases). The V gene's germline CDR1 is WSHSY and CDR2 SAAADI. V was cut by 4 bases and J by 2 bases, with 12 bases left in between. CDR3 size: 16 residues. The CDR3 region is CASSGFGGAGANVLTF. As DNA, the CDR3 is TGCGCCAGCAGTGGATTCGGGGGAGCTGGGGCCAACGTCCTGACTTTC.

This clonotype was counted a single time. This chain links TRBV5-1 with TRBJ1-1; possibly TRBD1 for D (6 bases). CDR1 and CDR2 from the germline V gene are SGHRS and YFSETQ. This CDR3 comprises 15 residues. Trimming shortened V by 3 bases and J by 3 bases, and 15 bases separated the two germline ends. The CDR3 DNA reads TGCGCCAGCAGCTCCTCGAACGCAGGGGACACTGAAGCTTTCTTT. Amino acids: CASSSSNAGDTEAFF. Full variable domain (missing parts from reference TRBV5-1 and TRBJ1-1): KAGVTQTPRYLIKTRGQQVTLSCSPISGHRSVSWYQQTPGQGLQFLFEYFSETQRNKGNFPGRFSGRQFSNSRSEMNVSTLELGDSALYLCASSSSNAGDTEAFFGQGTRLTVV.

V and J are TRBV20-1 and TRBJ2-1, with TRBD2 identical over 16 bases. The germline V gene has CDR1 DFQATT and CDR2 SNEGSKA (reference sequence). The V gene end was trimmed by 4 bases and the J gene end by 6 bases; junction bases not matched to a gene: 6. This CDR3 has 16 amino acids. This CDR3 reads CSAILGTSGRGNEQFF. The DNA of the CDR3 is TGCAGTGCTATACTGGGGACTAGCGGGAGGGGCAATGAGCAGTTCTTC.

This clonotype came up a few times. In DNA, the CDR3 is TGTGCCAGCAGTTCGACAGGGGGCAGAGATACGCAGTATTTT. Encoded protein: CASSSTGGRDTQYF. The chain joins TRBV28 to TRBJ2-3; the match to TRBD1 covers 10 bases. The germline V gene has CDR1 MDHEN and CDR2 SYDVKM. With 4 bases clipped from V and 5 bases from J, the junction kept 3 bases outside the gene matches. CDR3 size: 14 residues. The whole variable domain, filled in from reference TRBV28 and TRBJ2-3, reads DVKVTQSSRYLVKRTGEKVFLECVQDMDHENMFWYRQDPGLGLRLIYFSYDVKMKEKGDIPEGYSVSREKKERFSLILESASTNQTSMYLCASSSTGGRDTQYFGPGTRLTVL.

The genes are TRBV2 and TRBJ1-3; D possibly corresponds to TRBD1 (5 bases). V shed 6 bases and J shed 2 bases, with 8 bases lying between them. The CDR3 length is 13 residues. In germline, CDR1 is SNHLY, CDR2 FYNNEI. CDR3 sequence (DNA): TGTGCCAGCAGGGGGGTGACTGGAAACACCATATATTTT. It is translated as CASRGVTGNTIYF. Based on the CDR3 plus reference TRBV2 and TRBJ1-3, the full variable domain is EPEVTQTPSHQVTQMGQEVILRCVPISNHLYFYWYRQILGQKVEFLVSFYNNEISEKSEIFDDQFSVERPDGSNFTLKIRSTKLEDSAMYFCASRGVTGNTIYFGEGSWLTVV.

J is TRBJ2-7 and V is TRBV28, with D perhaps matching TRBD1 or TRBD2 (5 bases each). CDR3 length: 15 amino acids. V was trimmed by 4 bases and J by 0 bases, leaving 13 bases between them. CDR1 and CDR2 from the germline V gene are MDHEN and SYDVKM. This CDR3 is CASSSPGQASYEQYF. The CDR3 DNA reads TGTGCCAGCAGTTCCCCGGGGCAGGCCTCCTACGAGCAGTACTTC.

The V and J genes are TRBV12-3 or TRBV12-4 and TRBJ2-1, with 12 bases fitting TRBD2. Trimming took 11 bases from V and 4 from J; bases not matched to a gene: 9. This CDR3 comprises 15 residues. The CDR3 sequence is CACQLAGGRYNEQFF. Here the CDR3 DNA reads TGTGCCTGCCAACTAGCGGGAGGACGGTACAATGAGCAGTTCTTC.

The chain is built from TRBV5-6 and TRBJ2-7; a weak D match, TRBD2 (6 bases). Germline V gene sequence: CDR1 SGHDT, CDR2 YYEEEE. The germline V and J ends were trimmed by 6 bases and 4 bases, with 20 bases remaining between them. CDR3 length: 15 amino acids. The chain's CDR3 is CASTFAGGLPYEQYF. CDR3 sequence (DNA): TGTGCCAGCACCTTTGCCGGGGGACTCCCATACGAGCAGTACTTC.

The chain joins TRBV7-2 to TRBJ2-7; D might be TRBD2 (6 bases). Trimming took 4 bases from V and 0 from J, leaving 13 bases between them. The CDR3 covers 15 residues. The V gene's germline CDR1 is SGHTA and CDR2 FQGNSA. DNA for the CDR3: TGTGCCAGCAGCTACGGGACTTTCAGCTCCTACGAGCAGTACTTC. It encodes CASSYGTFSSYEQYF.

The rearrangement joins TRBV30 to TRBJ1-5; D call uncertain. The CDR3 is 15 residues long. V lost 0 bases, J lost 2 bases, and 11 bases lay in between. The germline gives CDR1 GTSNPN, CDR2 SVGIG (reference sequence). CDR3 sequence: CAWSVGSRGNQPQHF. The CDR3 coding sequence is TGTGCCTGGAGTGTCGGTAGCCGGGGCAATCAGCCCCAGCATTTT.

This rearrangement joins TRBV30 to TRBJ1-4, with D perhaps TRBD1 (6 bases). The ends were cut back, 1 base at V and 10 bases at J, with 25 bases in the middle. The CDR3 runs to 17 residues. Germline lookup yields CDR1 GTSNPN and CDR2 SVGIG (reference sequence). The CDR3 DNA reads TGTGCCTGGAGTGCCCACCTACAGGGATTGGGGGTTGGAAAACTGTTTTTT. Its protein product is CAWSAHLQGLGVGKLFF.

The J gene is TRBJ2-1, the V gene TRBV24-1; no clear D gene. Germline V lookup: CDR1 KGHDR, CDR2 SFDVKD. The CDR3 spans 17 residues. Trimming removed 0 bases at V and 0 bases at J, with 11 bases between. The CDR3 DNA is TGTGCCACCAGTGATTTGGAGTTCCCCAGCTCCTACAATGAGCAGTTCTTC. Translating it yields CATSDLEFPSSYNEQFF.

This chain uses TRBV5-4 with TRBJ2-2; 12 bases are shared with TRBD2. Per the germline V gene, CDR1 is SGHNT and CDR2 is YYREEE (reference sequence). The CDR3 extends over 17 amino acids. V lost 4 bases to trimming and J lost 3 bases; unmatched junction nucleotides: 7. CDR3 sequence: CASSLLTSGRYTGELFF. Written as DNA, the CDR3 is TGTGCCAGCAGCCTACTGACTAGCGGGAGATACACCGGGGAGCTGTTTTTT.

The rearrangement joins TRBV2 to TRBJ2-5, with TRBD1 matching 11 bases. The junction had 9 bases not matched to a gene; V was cut back by 8 bases and J by 4 bases. This CDR3 is 15 amino acids long. Germline CDR1 SNHLY, CDR2 FYNNEI. CDR3 bases: TGTGCCAGCGCTCGGACAGGGGGCAATCGAGAGACCCAGTACTTC. Translating gives CASARTGGNRETQYF.